The T cell receptor beta chain described here comes from a study of CD8+ T cells in alopecia areata. Study-level findings and limits: It was lesional scalp, especially alopecia totalis/universalis, that showed higher clonality than normal scalp.

With regard to this clone: Its antigen is unknown.

RNA, once extracted, was reverse transcribed into cDNA for use as the sequencing template. Libraries were prepared by immunoSEQ multiplex PCR; TCRdb keeps only in-frame clonotypes and omits some of them. The repertoire consists of some 51,000 clones, with approximately 96% occurring once and the leading ten covering roughly 25%. The J segment lost 7 bases and the V segment lost 6 bases, leaving 12 bases of the junction unmatched. This CDR3 region has 14 residues. CDR1 and CDR2 (germline): SGHDT, YYEEEE. The gene calls are TRBV5-6 and TRBJ2-7, with 8 bases fitting TRBD1. The TCR originated in a human donor with alopecia areata. The sample in question was CD8+ T cells sorted from blood, obtained at week 0. CDR3: CASILKDRVDEQYF. The CDR3 nucleotides read TGTGCCAGCATACTTAAGGACAGGGTCGATGAGCAGTACTTC. Looking up the rest from reference TRBV5-6 and TRBJ2-7 gives the full variable domain: DAGVTQSPTHLIKTRGQQVTLRCSPKSGHDTVSWYQQALGQGPQFIFQYYEEEERQRGNFPDRFSGHQFPNYSSELNVNALLLGDSALYLCASILKDRVDEQYFGPGTRLTVT.